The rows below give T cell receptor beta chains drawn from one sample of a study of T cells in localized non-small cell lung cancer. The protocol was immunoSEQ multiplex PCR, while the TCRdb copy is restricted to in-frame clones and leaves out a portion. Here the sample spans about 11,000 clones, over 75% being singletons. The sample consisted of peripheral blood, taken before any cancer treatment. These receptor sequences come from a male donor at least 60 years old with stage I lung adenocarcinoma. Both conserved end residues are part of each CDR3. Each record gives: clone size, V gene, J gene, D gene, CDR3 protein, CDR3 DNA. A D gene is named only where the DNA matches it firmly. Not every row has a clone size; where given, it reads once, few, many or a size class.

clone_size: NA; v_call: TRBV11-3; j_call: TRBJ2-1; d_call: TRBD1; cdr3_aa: CASSYRPRQGKTYNEQFF; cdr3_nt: TGTGCCAGCAGCTACCGCCCTCGACAGGGTAAGACCTACAATGAGCAGTTCTTC
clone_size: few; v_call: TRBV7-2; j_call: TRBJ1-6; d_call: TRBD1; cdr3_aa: CASSLERGRGSPLHF; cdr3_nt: TGTGCCAGCAGCTTAGAAAGGGGGCGCGGATCACCCCTCCACTTT
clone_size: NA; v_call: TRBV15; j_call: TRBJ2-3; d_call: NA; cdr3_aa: CATSRDPSTDTQYF; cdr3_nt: TGTGCCACCAGCCGAGACCCTAGCACAGATACGCAGTATTTT
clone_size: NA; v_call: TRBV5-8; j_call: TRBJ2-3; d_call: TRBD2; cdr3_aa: CASSLVGASGGTDTQYF; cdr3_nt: TGTGCCAGCAGCTTGGTTGGGGCTAGCGGGGGCACAGATACGCAGTATTTT
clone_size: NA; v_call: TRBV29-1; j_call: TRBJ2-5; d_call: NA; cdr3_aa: CSVGSGLTYQETQYF; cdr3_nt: TGCAGCGTTGGAAGTGGCCTTACGTACCAAGAGACCCAGTACTTC
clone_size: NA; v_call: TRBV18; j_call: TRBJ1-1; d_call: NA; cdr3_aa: CASLTGTGSGTEAFF; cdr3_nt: TGTGCCAGTCTCACCGGGACGGGCTCGGGCACTGAAGCTTTCTTT
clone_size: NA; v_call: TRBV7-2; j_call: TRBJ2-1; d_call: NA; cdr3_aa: CASSLSTATSEQFF; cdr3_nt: TGTGCCAGCAGTTTATCGACAGCCACGAGTGAGCAGTTCTTC
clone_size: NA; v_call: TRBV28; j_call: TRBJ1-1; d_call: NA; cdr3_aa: CASSLPPPNTEAFF; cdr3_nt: TGTGCCAGCAGTTTGCCCCCTCCGAACACTGAAGCTTTCTTT
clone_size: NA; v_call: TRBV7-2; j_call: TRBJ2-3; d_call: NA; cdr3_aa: CASSYRVALASTDTQYF; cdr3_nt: TGTGCCAGCAGCTATAGGGTAGCATTGGCTTCCACAGATACGCAGTATTTT
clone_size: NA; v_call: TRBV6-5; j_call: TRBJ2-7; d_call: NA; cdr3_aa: CASRRFAQYF; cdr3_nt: TGTGCCAGCAGGCGATTCGCGCAGTACTTC
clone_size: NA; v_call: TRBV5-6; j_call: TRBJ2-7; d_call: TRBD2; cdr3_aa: CASSLGALAGLGREQYF; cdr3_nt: TGTGCCAGCAGCTTGGGAGCTCTAGCGGGATTAGGGCGCGAGCAGTACTTC
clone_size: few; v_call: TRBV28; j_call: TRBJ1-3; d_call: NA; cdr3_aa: CASSSEVSGNTIYF; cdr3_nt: TGTGCCAGCAGTTCGGAGGTTTCTGGAAACACCATATATTTT
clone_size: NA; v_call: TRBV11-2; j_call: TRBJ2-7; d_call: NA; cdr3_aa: CASSLTYEQYF; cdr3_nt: TGTGCCAGCAGCCTAACCTACGAGCAGTACTTC
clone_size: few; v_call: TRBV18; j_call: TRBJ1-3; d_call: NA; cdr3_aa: CASSPDWARPGNTIYF; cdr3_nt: TGTGCCAGCTCACCAGACTGGGCTCGCCCCGGAAACACCATATATTTT
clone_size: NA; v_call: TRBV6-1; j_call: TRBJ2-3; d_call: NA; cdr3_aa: CASSGDPDTQYF; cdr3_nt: TGTGCCAGCAGTGGGGACCCAGATACGCAGTATTTT
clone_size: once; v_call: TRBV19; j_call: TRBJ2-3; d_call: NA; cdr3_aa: CASSVDAGVDTQYF; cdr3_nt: TGTGCCAGTAGTGTAGACGCCGGGGTAGATACGCAGTATTTT
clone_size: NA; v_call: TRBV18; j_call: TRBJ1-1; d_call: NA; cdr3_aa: CASSPAGLVYATEAFF; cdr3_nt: TGTGCCAGCTCACCAGCGGGGTTAGTATACGCCACTGAAGCTTTCTTT
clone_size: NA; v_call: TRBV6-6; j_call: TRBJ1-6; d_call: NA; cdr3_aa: CASSYPTGLNSPLHF; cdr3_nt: TGTGCCAGCAGTTACCCCACAGGCTTGAATTCACCCCTCCACTTT
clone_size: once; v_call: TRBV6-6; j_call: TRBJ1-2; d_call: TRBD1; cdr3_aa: CASSYGKGGDGYTF; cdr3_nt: TGTGCCAGCAGTTACGGTAAAGGGGGCGACGGCTACACCTTC
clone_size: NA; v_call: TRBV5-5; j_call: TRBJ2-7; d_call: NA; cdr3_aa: CASSSATGRVRVGEQYF; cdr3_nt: TGTGCCAGCAGCTCAGCTACAGGGAGAGTAAGGGTCGGCGAGCAGTACTTC
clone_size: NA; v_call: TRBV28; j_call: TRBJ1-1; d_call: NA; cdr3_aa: CASTRYTEAFF; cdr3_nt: TGTGCCAGCACGAGGTACACTGAAGCTTTCTTT
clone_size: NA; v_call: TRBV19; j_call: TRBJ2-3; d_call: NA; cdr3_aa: CASSGQHTDTQYF; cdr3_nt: TGTGCCAGTAGTGGACAGCACACAGATACGCAGTATTTT
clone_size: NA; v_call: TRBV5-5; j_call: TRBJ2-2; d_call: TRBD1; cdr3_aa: CASSRIPGQGTGELFF; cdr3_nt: TGTGCCAGCAGCCGCATCCCGGGACAGGGGACCGGGGAGCTGTTTTTT
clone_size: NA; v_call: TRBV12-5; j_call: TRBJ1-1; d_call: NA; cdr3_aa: CASGLGSEAFF; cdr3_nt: TGTGCTAGTGGTTTGGGGTCTGAAGCTTTCTTT
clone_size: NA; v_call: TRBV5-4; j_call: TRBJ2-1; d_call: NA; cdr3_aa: CASSLDLRTNEQFF; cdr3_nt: TGTGCCAGCAGCTTGGATCTCAGAACCAATGAGCAGTTCTTC
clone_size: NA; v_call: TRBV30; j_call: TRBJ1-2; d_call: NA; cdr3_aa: CAWRNDYGYTF; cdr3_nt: TGTGCCTGGAGAAACGACTATGGCTACACCTTC
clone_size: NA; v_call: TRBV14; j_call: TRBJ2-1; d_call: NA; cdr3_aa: CASSKIGGGHSYNEQFF; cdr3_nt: TGTGCCAGCAGCAAAATAGGCGGGGGACACTCCTACAATGAGCAGTTCTTC
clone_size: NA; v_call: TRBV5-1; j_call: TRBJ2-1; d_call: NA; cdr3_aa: CASRTLHNEQFF; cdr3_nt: TGCGCCAGCAGGACGCTCCACAATGAGCAGTTCTTC
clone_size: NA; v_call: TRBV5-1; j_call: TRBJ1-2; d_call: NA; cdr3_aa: CASSLGLSSNYGYTF; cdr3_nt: TGCGCCAGCAGCTTGGGTCTGTCCTCTAACTATGGCTACACCTTC
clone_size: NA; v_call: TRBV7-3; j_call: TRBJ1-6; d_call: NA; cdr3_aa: CASSSSSRGNNSPLHF; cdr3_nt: TGTGCCAGCAGCTCCAGTAGCAGGGGAAATAATTCACCCCTCCACTTT
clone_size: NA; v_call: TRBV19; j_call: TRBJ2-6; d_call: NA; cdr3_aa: CASSIGGSGANVLTF; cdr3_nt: TGTGCCAGTAGTATAGGGGGGTCTGGGGCCAACGTCCTGACTTTC
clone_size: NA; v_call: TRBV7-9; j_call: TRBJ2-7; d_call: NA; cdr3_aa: CASSLRQEQYF; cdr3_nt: TGTGCCAGCAGCTTGAGACAGGAGCAGTACTTC
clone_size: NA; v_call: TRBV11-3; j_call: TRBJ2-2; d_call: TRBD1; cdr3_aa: CASSETGRLSGELFF; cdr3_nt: TGTGCCAGCAGCGAGACAGGGAGATTATCCGGGGAGCTGTTTTTT
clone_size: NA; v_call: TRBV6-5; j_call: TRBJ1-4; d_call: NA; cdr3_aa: CASSYGQRNEKLFF; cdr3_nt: TGTGCCAGCAGTTACGGCCAGCGCAATGAAAAACTGTTTTTT
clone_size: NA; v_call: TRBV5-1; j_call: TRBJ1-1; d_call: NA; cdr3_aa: CASSLSQAGNTEAFF; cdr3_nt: TGCGCCAGCAGCCTATCACAGGCCGGGAACACTGAAGCTTTCTTT
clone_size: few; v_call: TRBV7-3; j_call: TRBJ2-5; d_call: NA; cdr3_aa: CASSLEGQETQYF; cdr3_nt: TGTGCCAGCAGCTTAGAGGGGCAAGAGACCCAGTACTTC
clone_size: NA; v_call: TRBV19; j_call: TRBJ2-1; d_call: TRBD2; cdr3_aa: CASQRGEYNEQFF; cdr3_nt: TGTGCCAGCCAGCGGGGGGAGTACAATGAGCAGTTCTTC
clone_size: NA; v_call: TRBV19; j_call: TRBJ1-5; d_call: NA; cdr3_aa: CASILRSEGNQPQHF; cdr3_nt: TGTGCCAGTATTCTTCGAAGTGAGGGCAATCAGCCCCAGCATTTT
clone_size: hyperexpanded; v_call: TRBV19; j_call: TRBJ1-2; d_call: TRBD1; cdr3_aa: CASSRGGGLDGYTF; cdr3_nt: TGTGCCAGTAGCAGGGGAGGGGGCTTGGATGGCTACACCTTC
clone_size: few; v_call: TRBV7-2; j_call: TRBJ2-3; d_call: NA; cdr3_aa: CASSPLADTQYF; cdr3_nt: TGTGCCAGCAGCCCACTCGCGGATACGCAGTATTTT
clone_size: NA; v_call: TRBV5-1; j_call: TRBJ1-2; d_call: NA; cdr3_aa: CASSLLTGNVAYGYTF; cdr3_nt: TGCGCCAGCAGCTTATTAACAGGGAACGTGGCCTATGGCTACACCTTC
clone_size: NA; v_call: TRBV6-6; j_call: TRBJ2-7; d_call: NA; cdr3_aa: CASSYDSPASVEQYF; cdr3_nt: TGTGCCAGCAGTTACGACTCGCCCGCGAGTGTGGAGCAGTACTTC
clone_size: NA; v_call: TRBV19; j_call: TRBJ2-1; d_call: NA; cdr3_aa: CASSTSGYEQFF; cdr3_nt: TGTGCCAGTAGTACCTCAGGGTATGAGCAGTTCTTC
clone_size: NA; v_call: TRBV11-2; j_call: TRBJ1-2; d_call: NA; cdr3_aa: CASSPVRGLNYGYTF; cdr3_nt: TGTGCCAGCAGCCCGGTCCGGGGGCTTAACTATGGCTACACCTTC
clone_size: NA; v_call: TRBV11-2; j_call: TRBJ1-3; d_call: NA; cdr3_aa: CASSLQSFRDTIYF; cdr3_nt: TGTGCCAGCAGCCTACAGAGCTTTCGGGACACCATATATTTT
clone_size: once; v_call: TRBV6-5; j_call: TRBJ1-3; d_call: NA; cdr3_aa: CASSYSSTPGGNTIYF; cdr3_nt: TGTGCCAGCAGTTACTCGAGTACCCCCGGAGGAAACACCATATATTTT
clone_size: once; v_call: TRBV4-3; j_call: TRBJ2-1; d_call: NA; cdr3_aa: CATKVGLQSGEQFF; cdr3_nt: TGCGCCACCAAAGTGGGACTCCAAAGCGGTGAGCAGTTCTTC
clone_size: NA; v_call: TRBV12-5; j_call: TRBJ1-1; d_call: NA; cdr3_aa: CASGLRAGEAFF; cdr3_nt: TGTGCTAGTGGTTTAAGGGCGGGGGAAGCTTTCTTT
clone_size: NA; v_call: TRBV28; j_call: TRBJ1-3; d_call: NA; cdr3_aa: CAGGRDDTIYF; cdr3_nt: TGTGCCGGCGGACGTGATGACACCATATATTTT
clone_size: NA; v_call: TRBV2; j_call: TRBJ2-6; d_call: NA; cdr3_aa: CASSEDAGRANVLTF; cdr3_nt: TGTGCCAGCAGTGAAGATGCGGGTAGGGCCAACGTCCTGACTTTC